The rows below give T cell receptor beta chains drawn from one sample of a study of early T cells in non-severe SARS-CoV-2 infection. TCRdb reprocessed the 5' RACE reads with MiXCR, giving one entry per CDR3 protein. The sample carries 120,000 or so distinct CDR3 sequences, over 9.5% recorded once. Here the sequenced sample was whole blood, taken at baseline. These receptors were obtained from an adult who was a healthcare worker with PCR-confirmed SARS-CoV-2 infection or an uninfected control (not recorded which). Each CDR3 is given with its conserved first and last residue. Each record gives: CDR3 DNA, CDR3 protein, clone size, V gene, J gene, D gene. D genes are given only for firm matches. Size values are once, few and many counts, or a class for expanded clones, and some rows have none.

DNA: TGTGCCAGCAGCCCCGGGCAGAGTAATTCACCCCTCCACTTT; CDR3: CASSPGQSNSPLHF; size: -; V: TRBV7-3; J: TRBJ1-6; D: -
DNA: TGTGCCAGCAGTCCGGACACGAACACTGAAGCTTTCTTT; CDR3: CASSPDTNTEAFF; size: few; V: TRBV7-8; J: TRBJ1-1; D: -
DNA: TGTGCCAGCAGTTTAGATAGCACTGAAGCTTTCTTT; CDR3: CASSLDSTEAFF; size: many; V: TRBV28; J: TRBJ1-1; D: -
DNA: TGTGCCAGCAGCGTAGTAGGGCCGGGCACTGAAGCTTTCTTT; CDR3: CASSVVGPGTEAFF; size: few; V: TRBV9; J: TRBJ1-1; D: -
DNA: TGTGCCAGCAGCCAACTTGGGCGGCAATTGGATACGCAGTATTTT; CDR3: CASSQLGRQLDTQYF; size: -; V: TRBV4-2; J: TRBJ2-3; D: -
DNA: TGTGCCAGCAGCCGGGACAGGGCAGAGACCCAGTACTTC; CDR3: CASSRDRAETQYF; size: few; V: TRBV2; J: TRBJ2-5; D: TRBD1
DNA: TGCGCCAGCAGCTTGGGTAGCTCCGAGACCCAGTACTTC; CDR3: CASSLGSSETQYF; size: few; V: TRBV5-1; J: TRBJ2-5; D: -
DNA: TGTGCCAGCAGACCGACAGACTATGGCTACACCTTC; CDR3: CASRPTDYGYTF; size: -; V: TRBV6-1; J: TRBJ1-2; D: -
DNA: TGCGCCAGCAGCTTTTCAGAAGATACGCAGTATTTT; CDR3: CASSFSEDTQYF; size: few; V: TRBV5-1; J: TRBJ2-3; D: -
DNA: TGTGCCAGCAGTACTCCGCGGGTCTACGCTTATGGCTACACCTTC; CDR3: CASSTPRVYAYGYTF; size: -; V: TRBV6-5; J: TRBJ1-2; D: -
DNA: TGTGCCAGCTCACCATCCCCGGATGGGGAGCAGTACTTC; CDR3: CASSPSPDGEQYF; size: medium-sized; V: TRBV18; J: TRBJ2-7; D: -
DNA: TGCAGTGCTAGGACAGGGGGCTATGGGAACGAGCAGTACTTC; CDR3: CSARTGGYGNEQYF; size: -; V: TRBV20-1; J: TRBJ2-7; D: TRBD1
DNA: TGCGCCAGCAGCTTGGCCGGGACGTCGGACCCTTATAATTCACCCCTCCACTTT; CDR3: CASSLAGTSDPYNSPLHF; size: -; V: TRBV5-1; J: TRBJ1-6; D: -
DNA: TGTGCCAGCAGCTTAATTTCGGACACCGAAGCTTTCTTT; CDR3: CASSLISDTEAFF; size: -; V: TRBV7-3; J: TRBJ1-1; D: -
DNA: TGTGCCAGCAGCCCGACTAGCGGGGGGGGCTCCTACAATGAGCAGTTCTTC; CDR3: CASSPTSGGGSYNEQFF; size: few; V: TRBV5-4; J: TRBJ2-1; D: TRBD2